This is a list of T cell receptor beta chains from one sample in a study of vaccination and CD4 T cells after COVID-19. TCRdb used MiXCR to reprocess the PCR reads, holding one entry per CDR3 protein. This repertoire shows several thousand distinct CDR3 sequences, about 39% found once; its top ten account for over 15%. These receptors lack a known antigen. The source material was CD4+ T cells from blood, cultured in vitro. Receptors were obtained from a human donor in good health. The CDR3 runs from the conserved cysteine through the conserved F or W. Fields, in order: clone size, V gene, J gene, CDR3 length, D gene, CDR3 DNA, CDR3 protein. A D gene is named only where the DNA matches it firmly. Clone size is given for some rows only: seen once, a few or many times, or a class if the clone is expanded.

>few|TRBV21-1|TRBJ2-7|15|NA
TGTGCCAGCAGTGGGCACAAGGTTAAAGGCTACGAGCAGTACTTC
CASSGHKVKGYEQYF
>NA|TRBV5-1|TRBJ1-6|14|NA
TGCGCCAGCAGCCACAAGGACGGCAATTCACCCCTCCACTTT
CASSHKDGNSPLHF
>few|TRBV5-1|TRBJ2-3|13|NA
TGCGCCAGCAGCACCCTAAACACAGATACGCAGTATTTT
CASSTLNTDTQYF
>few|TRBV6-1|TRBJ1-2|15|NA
TGTGCCAGCAGGGACGACGTTGGAAGGGGCTATGGCTACACCTTC
CASRDDVGRGYGYTF
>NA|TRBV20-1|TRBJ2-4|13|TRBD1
TGCAGTGCCCACAGGGGGGACAAAAACATTCAGTACTTC
CSAHRGDKNIQYF
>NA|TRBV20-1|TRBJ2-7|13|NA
TGCAGTGCTAGCAGGGCGCGTCAGTACGAGCAGTACTTC
CSASRARQYEQYF
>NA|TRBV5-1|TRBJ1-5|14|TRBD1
TGCGCCAGCAGCCCCGGGACAGATAATCAGCCCCAGCATTTT
CASSPGTDNQPQHF
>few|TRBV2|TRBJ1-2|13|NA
TGTGCCAGCAGTGTCGGGGTGCCCTATGGCTACACCTTC
CASSVGVPYGYTF
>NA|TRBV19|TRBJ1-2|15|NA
TGTGCCAGTAGTCTCCCAGGGGATGGGAACTATGGCTACACCTTC
CASSLPGDGNYGYTF
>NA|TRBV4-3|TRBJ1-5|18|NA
TGCGCCAGCAGCCAAGATCTCCCTGGCAGGGTTGGCAATCAGCCCCAGCATTTT
CASSQDLPGRVGNQPQHF
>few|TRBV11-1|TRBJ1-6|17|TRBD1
TGTGCCAGCAGCTGGCTGGGGACAGGGGGGAATAATTCACCCCTCCACTTT
CASSWLGTGGNNSPLHF
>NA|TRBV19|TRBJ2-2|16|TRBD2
TGTGCCAGTCAGACTAGCGGGGGATTGAACACCGGGGAGCTGTTTTTT
CASQTSGGLNTGELFF
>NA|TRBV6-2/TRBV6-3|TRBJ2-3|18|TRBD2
TGTGCCAGCAGTTATGCCCTAATAGCGGGGTCTAGCACAGATACGCAGTATTTT
CASSYALIAGSSTDTQYF
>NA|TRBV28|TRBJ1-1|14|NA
TGTGCCAGCAGTTTCTGGGGGGCTTCCACTGAAGCTTTCTTT
CASSFWGASTEAFF
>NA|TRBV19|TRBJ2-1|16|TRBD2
TGTGCCAGTAGTATATCTCTAGCGGGGAACTACAATGAGCAGTTCTTC
CASSISLAGNYNEQFF